Following are 16 T cell receptor beta chains from one sample sequenced in a study of identical twins. TCRdb independently ran MiXCR on the 5' RACE reads; one entry per CDR3 protein. The sample holds a few hundred thousand distinct CDR3 sequences, more than 9% seen once. These data are also associated with another study on yellow fever vaccine responses in identical twins.

Material: PBMCs. These receptors were taken from a woman aged 18 to 35 in good health.

This clonotype was seen a few times. In DNA, the CDR3 is TGTGCCAGCAGCTTCACCGGGACAGAGGACGAGCAGTACTTC. It is translated as CASSFTGTEDEQYF. This rearrangement joins TRBV7-9 to TRBJ2-7; 7 nucleotides align to TRBD1. V trimming: 3 bases; J trimming: 5 bases; junction bases outside the gene matches: 7. CDR1 SEHNR and CDR2 FQNEAQ come from the germline V gene (reference sequence). The CDR3 contains 14 residues.

The table lists this clonotype with many counts. This chain links TRBV6-5 with TRBJ2-1, with unresolved D. V was clipped by 8 bases and J by 8 bases, with 10 bases between them. The V gene's germline CDR1 is MNHEY and CDR2 SVGAGI. CDR3 length equals 11 residues. The CDR3 nucleotides are TGTGCCAGCCAAAGGATGGATGAGCAGTTCTTC. Amino acid sequence: CASQRMDEQFF.

This clonotype has more than one count but fewer than ten. This chain links TRBV6-2 or TRBV6-3 with TRBJ2-7; possibly TRBD2 for D (5 bases). Looked up from germline, CDR1 is MNHEY and CDR2 is SVGEGT. CDR3 size: 14 residues. V shed 5 bases and J shed 4 bases, with 15 bases lying between them. The CDR3 protein is CASSLLGLQYEQYF. CDR3 bases: TGTGCCAGCAGTCTCCTTGGACTGCAGTACGAGCAGTACTTC.

There are a few counts of this clonotype. The rearrangement uses TRBV24-1 and TRBJ2-1; TRBD2 matches 7 bases. Germline V gives CDR1 KGHDR, CDR2 SFDVKD. With 5 bases clipped from V and 3 bases from J, the junction kept 6 bases outside the gene matches. CDR3 length: 15 amino acids. The CDR3 bases are TGTGCCACCAGTGTGACGGGAGGCGACTACAATGAGCAGTTCTTC. Translated: CATSVTGGDYNEQFF.

This clonotype appeared a few times. The chain is built from TRBV7-9 and TRBJ1-2, with D perhaps matching TRBD1 (6 bases). The CDR3 spans 15 residues. CDR1 SEHNR and CDR2 FQNEAQ come from the germline V gene (reference sequence). Trimming removed 2 bases at V and 1 base at J, with 11 bases between. The DNA for the CDR3 is TGTGCCAGCAGCTTATTTGGGACAAGTAACTATGGCTACACCTTC. Translated: CASSLFGTSNYGYTF.

This clonotype occurred a few times. This chain joins TRBV5-1 and TRBJ1-1, with D possibly being TRBD1 (5 bases). Trimming removed 0 bases at V and 2 bases at J, with 17 bases between. CDR3 length equals 17 residues. Germline values: CDR1 SGHRS, CDR2 YFSETQ. In DNA form, the CDR3 reads TGCGCCAGCAGCTTGGCCGGGGCAGGGCGGCGAAACACTGAAGCTTTCTTT. Protein product: CASSLAGAGRRNTEAFF.

This clonotype was detected a few times. The V call is TRBV7-2, the J call TRBJ2-5; D is possibly TRBD1 (5 bases). CDR1 is SGHTA and CDR2 is FQGNSA in the germline V gene. V was clipped by 5 bases and J by 4 bases, with 20 bases between them. The length of the CDR3 is 16 residues. For the CDR3, the DNA is TGTGCCAGCAGCCTTAAGGGCCAGAAGGGGCTAGAGACCCAGTACTTC. It encodes CASSLKGQKGLETQYF. Full variable domain (missing parts from reference TRBV7-2 and TRBJ2-5): GAGVSQSPSNKVTEKGKDVELRCDPISGHTALYWYRQSLGQGLEFLIYFQGNSAPDKSGLPSDRFSAERTGGSVSTLTIQRTQQEDSAVYLCASSLKGQKGLETQYFGPGTRLLVL.

The chain is built from TRBV9 and TRBJ2-1, with D hard to call. This CDR3 has 15 residues. The V gene lost 4 bases and the J gene lost 8 bases, with 19 bases spanning the gap. Germline lookup yields CDR1 SGDLS and CDR2 YYNGEE. DNA for the CDR3: TGTGCCAGCAGCCCCGGGCCCAAAGAAGGCGATGAGCAGTTCTTC. It translates to CASSPGPKEGDEQFF.

This clonotype was detected a few times. The chain links TRBV15 to TRBJ2-1, with a weak D call TRBD1 (6 bases). Germline V gene data show CDR1 as LNHNV and CDR2 as YYDKDF (reference sequence). This CDR3 is 18 amino acids long. V lost 0 bases and J lost 0, with 15 bases in between. The CDR3 sequence is CATSRDGSGASSYNEQFF. CDR3 DNA sequence: TGTGCCACCAGCAGAGACGGATCAGGGGCTAGCTCCTACAATGAGCAGTTCTTC.

The chain joins TRBV27 to TRBJ2-5, with 11 bases aligning to TRBD2. The length of the CDR3 is 18 residues. Germline CDR1 reads MNHEY; CDR2 reads SMNVEV (reference sequence). The junction had 15 bases not matched to a gene; V was cut back by 4 bases and J by 5 bases. The CDR3 loop reads CASSSHFELAGDRETQYF. The CDR3 bases are TGTGCCAGCAGTTCCCATTTTGAACTAGCGGGAGATAGGGAGACCCAGTACTTC.

This clonotype appeared a few times. The V and J genes are TRBV7-2 and TRBJ2-5; D gene uncertain. The CDR3 has 13 residues. The V end lost 1 base, the J end lost 2 bases, and 5 bases lay between the germline ends. CDR1 is SGHTA, CDR2 FQGNSA, per germline. CDR3 sequence (DNA): TGTGCCAGCAGCTTAGTTCAGCAAGAGACCCAGTACTTC. Its protein product is CASSLVQQETQYF. Full variable domain (rest looked up from reference TRBV7-2 and TRBJ2-5): GAGVSQSPSNKVTEKGKDVELRCDPISGHTALYWYRQSLGQGLEFLIYFQGNSAPDKSGLPSDRFSAERTGGSVSTLTIQRTQQEDSAVYLCASSLVQQETQYFGPGTRLLVL.

This clonotype was seen a few times. The rearrangement joins TRBV24-1 to TRBJ1-5, with a tentative D call TRBD1 (5 bases). CDR1 and CDR2 (germline): KGHDR, SFDVKD. V shed 4 bases and J shed 4 bases, with 13 bases lying between them. The CDR3 loop spans 15 amino acids. CDR3 sequence: CATSEPGRKNQPQHF. The CDR3 DNA sequence: TGTGCCACCAGTGAACCGGGACGGAAAAATCAGCCCCAGCATTTT.

This clonotype turned up a few times. This sequence joins TRBV7-8 and TRBJ2-3, with D uncertain. The CDR3 consists of 16 residues. The germline V and J ends were trimmed by 0 bases and 0 bases, with 10 bases remaining between them. Germline-derived CDR1 and CDR2 are SGHVS and FQNEAQ. The CDR3 reads CASSLAATLSTDTQYF. CDR3 DNA: TGTGCCAGCAGCTTAGCGGCGACTCTTAGCACAGATACGCAGTATTTT.

V is TRBV6-1 and J is TRBJ2-7; a possible D gene is TRBD1 (5 bases). Trimming shortened V by 1 base and J by 3 bases, and 7 bases separated the two germline ends. CDR1 is MNHNS, CDR2 SASEGT, per germline. This CDR3 contains 13 residues. CDR3 protein: CASSEGTNYEQYF. The CDR3 DNA reads as TGTGCCAGCAGTGAAGGGACAAACTACGAGCAGTACTTC.

The CDR3 region is CSASNQFPEQYF. CDR3 DNA sequence: TGCAGTGCTAGTAATCAGTTCCCCGAGCAGTACTTC. The chain is built from TRBV20-1 and TRBJ2-7, with D uncertain. The CDR3 loop spans 12 amino acids. Germline loops: CDR1 DFQATT, CDR2 SNEGSKA (reference sequence). The V end was cut by 3 bases, the J end by 6 bases, with 12 bases between.

The V and J genes are TRBV3-1 and TRBJ2-7; 9 bases map to TRBD1. The length of the CDR3 is 14 residues. With V trimmed by 4 bases and J by 6 bases, 7 bases remained unmatched. In germline, CDR1 is LGHDT, CDR2 YNNKEL (reference sequence). CDR3 sequence reads: CASSLGTGRGEQYF. The CDR3 bases are TGTGCCAGCAGCCTCGGGACAGGGAGGGGCGAGCAGTACTTC.